Listed below are T cell receptor beta chains from one sample, sequenced in a study of T-cell memory formation after mild COVID-19. TCRdb recomputed calls from the 5' RACE reads with MiXCR, one row per CDR3 protein. The sample includes roughly 89,000 distinct CDR3 sequences, less than 15% of them seen just once. The sample was PBMCs or a T cell subset sorted from them (not recorded which). Source of these receptors: an adult woman who had mild COVID-19 (a few samples of this study predate the infection). Cell type and time point are not known. Each CDR3 is given with its conserved first and last residue. D genes are given only for firm matches. Where a row states a size, it is once, few, many or the class of an expanded clone; other rows omit it.

v_call	d_call	j_call	clone_size	cdr3_aa
TRBV7-8	.	TRBJ2-2	.	CASSLDRTAYTGELFF
TRBV29-1	.	TRBJ1-5	few	CSVETGDQPQHF
TRBV5-1	.	TRBJ1-1	few	CASSLDLQGWNTEAFF
TRBV7-6	.	TRBJ1-5	.	CASSLGPPGQPQHF
TRBV12-3/TRBV12-4	.	TRBJ1-2	few	CASSPFSEGRYGYTF
TRBV20-1	.	TRBJ2-7	many	CSAPGRDRTLFGVTYEQYF
TRBV6-5	TRBD2	TRBJ2-7	.	CASSYSSGSYEQYF
TRBV29-1	.	TRBJ2-5	.	CSVESGDQETQHF
TRBV24-1	.	TRBJ2-7	.	CATSDLYEQYF
TRBV7-9	.	TRBJ2-1	many	CASSDNRAGGYNEQFF
TRBV6-5	TRBD1	TRBJ1-2	.	CASSYSEAGGGYTF
TRBV7-9	.	TRBJ1-2	.	CASSLRHGYTF
TRBV5-5	.	TRBJ2-5	.	CASSSGEETQYF
TRBV29-1	.	TRBJ2-1	few	CSVVRDTYNEQFF
TRBV5-1	.	TRBJ1-1	.	CASSLGDSEAFF